What follows are 4 T cell receptor beta chains derived from one specimen sequenced in a study of T cell repertoires in cytomegalovirus infection. A single record per CDR3 protein comes from TCRdb applying MiXCR to the reads. The sample carries roughly 720,000 distinct CDR3 sequences, about 40% recorded once. The sample taken for sequencing was PBMCs. The receptors originated from a human donor in good health (CMV status not recorded). Some clones in this sample may be carry-over from other donors' samples.

This clonotype has more than one count but fewer than ten. The chain links TRBV11-2 to TRBJ2-7, with 9 bases lining up with TRBD1. Germline V gene data show CDR1 as SGHAT and CDR2 as FQNNGV. With V trimmed by 2 bases and J by 0 bases, 5 bases remained unmatched. The CDR3 spans 16 residues. The CDR3 DNA reads TGTGCCAGCAGCTTACGGGGACAGGGAAACTCCTACGAGCAGTACTTC. This codes for CASSLRGQGNSYEQYF. The variable domain in full, with the rest retrieved from reference TRBV11-2 and TRBJ2-7, is EAGVAQSPRYKIIEKRQSVAFWCNPISGHATLYWYQQILGQGPKLLIQFQNNGVVDDSQLPKDRFSAERLKGVDSTLKIQPAKLEDSAVYLCASSLRGQGNSYEQYFGPGTRLTVT.

The rearrangement uses TRBV28 and TRBJ1-2, with TRBD1 matching 7 bases. The V and J ends lost 8 bases and 5 bases, in that order; junction bases with no gene match: 8. This CDR3 comprises 13 residues. From germline, CDR1 is MDHEN and CDR2 SYDVKM. The CDR3 sequence: CASGTGTAYGYTF. The CDR3 bases are TGTGCCAGCGGAACCGGGACAGCTTATGGCTACACCTTC.

This clonotype was counted at least ten times. This chain joins TRBV7-2 and TRBJ1-6, with unresolved D. This CDR3 has 12 amino acids. Trimming shortened V by 1 base and J by 6 bases, and 1 base separated the two germline ends. The germline V gene has CDR1 SGHTA and CDR2 FQGNSA. In nucleotides, the CDR3 is TGTGCCAGCAGCTTAGTTAATTCACCCCTCCACTTT. This translates into CASSLVNSPLHF.

As concerns this clonotype: An end of the junction does not agree with germline; a read error may underlie this. The chain combines TRBV6-5 with TRBJ2-2; tentatively, D is TRBD2 (5 bases). The CDR3 length is 14 residues. Germline V gene data show CDR1 as MNHEY and CDR2 as SVGAGI. CDR3 loop: CARSYAEGVGELFF. CDR3 in DNA: TGTGCCCGCAGTTACGCCGAGGGAGTCGGGGAGCTGTTTTTT.